This T cell receptor (beta chain) was captured by sequencing in a study of identical twins. Study-level points and caveats: Fewer insertions characterized abundant cord blood beta clonotypes, whereas memory repertoires showed none.

This clonotype came up a few times. What it binds is unknown. TCRdb re-called the 5' RACE reads through MiXCR, storing one row per CDR3 protein. The sample has roughly 1,500,000 distinct CDR3 sequences, roughly 35% seen once. CDR1 is LGHDT and CDR2 is YNNKEL in the germline V gene (reference sequence). The CDR3 is made up of 19 amino acids. V was clipped by 7 bases and J by 0 bases, with 22 bases between them. The chain uses TRBV3-1 and TRBJ1-6; D perhaps matches TRBD1 (5 bases). The sample consisted of cord blood. The sequence was collected from a newborn girl in good health. CDR3 in DNA: TGTGCCAGCAACTTGAAAGAGGGATGGGGGAGCTCCTATAATTCACCCCTCCACTTT. Its protein is CASNLKEGWGSSYNSPLHF. The full variable domain, completed using reference TRBV3-1 and TRBJ1-6, is DTAVSQTPKYLVTQMGNDKSIKCEQNLGHDTMYWYKQDSKKFLKIMFSYNNKELIINETVPNRFSPKSPDKAHLNLHINSLELGDSAVYFCASNLKEGWGSSYNSPLHFGNGTRLTVT.